This TCR beta chain was recovered during a study of OX40 agonist ivuxolimab in advanced cancers. Study overall: Ivuxolimab doses were 0.01, 0.1, 0.3, 1.5, 3 or 10 mg/kg every 2 weeks. Prior checkpoint blockade (anti-PD-1, anti-PD-L1 or anti-CTLA-4) was permitted; roughly 40% had it. The study's findings and limits: Normalized expansion of T-cell clones was also low for some nonresponders.

Sequencing used immunoSEQ multiplex PCR; TCRdb keeps in-frame clones, though not all of them. The sample consists of some 19,000 clones, more than 70% of them appearing once. The V and J ends lost 1 base and 6 bases respectively, with 15 bases between them. The germline V gene encodes CDR1 PRHDT and CDR2 FYEKMQ (reference sequence). This CDR3 region has 15 residues. Turning to this clone: Its antigen is undetermined.

J is TRBJ1-1 and V is TRBV13; the D gene is possibly TRBD1 (5 bases). The sequence came from an adult with an advanced solid tumor such as melanoma, head and neck, liver or kidney cancer. Sequencing used CD4+ or CD8+ T cells sorted from blood, obtained in a trial of the OX40 agonist ivuxolimab. CDR3 in amino acids: CASSLEGDVTAEAFF. CDR3 DNA: TGTGCCAGCAGCTTAGAGGGTGACGTGACAGCTGAAGCTTTCTTT.